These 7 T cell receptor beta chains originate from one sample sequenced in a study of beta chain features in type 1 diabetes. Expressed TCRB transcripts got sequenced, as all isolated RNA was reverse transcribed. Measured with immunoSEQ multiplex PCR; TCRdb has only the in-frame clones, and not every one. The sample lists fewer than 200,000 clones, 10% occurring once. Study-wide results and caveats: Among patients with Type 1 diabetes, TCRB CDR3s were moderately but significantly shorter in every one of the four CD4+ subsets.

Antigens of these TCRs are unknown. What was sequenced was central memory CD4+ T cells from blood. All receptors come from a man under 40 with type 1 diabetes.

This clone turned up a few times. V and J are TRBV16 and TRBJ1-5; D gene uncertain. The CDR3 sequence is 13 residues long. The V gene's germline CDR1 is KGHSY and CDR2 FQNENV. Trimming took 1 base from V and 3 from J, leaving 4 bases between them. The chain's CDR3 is CASSQWANQPQHF. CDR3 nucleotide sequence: TGTGCCAGCAGCCAATGGGCCAATCAGCCCCAGCATTTT.

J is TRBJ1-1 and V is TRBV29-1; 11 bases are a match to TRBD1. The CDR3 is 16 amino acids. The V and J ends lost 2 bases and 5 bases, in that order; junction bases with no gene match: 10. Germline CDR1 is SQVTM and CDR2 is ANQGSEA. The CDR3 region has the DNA TGCAGCGTTGAAATTTCGACCGGGACAGGGGGAACTGAAGCTTTCTTT. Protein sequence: CSVEISTGTGGTEAFF. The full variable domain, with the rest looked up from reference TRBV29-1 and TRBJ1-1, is SAVISQKPSRDICQRGTSLTIQCQVDSQVTMMFWYRQQPGQSLTLIATANQGSEATYESGFVIDKFPISRPNLTFSTLTVSNMSPEDSSIYLCSVEISTGTGGTEAFFGQGTRLTVV.

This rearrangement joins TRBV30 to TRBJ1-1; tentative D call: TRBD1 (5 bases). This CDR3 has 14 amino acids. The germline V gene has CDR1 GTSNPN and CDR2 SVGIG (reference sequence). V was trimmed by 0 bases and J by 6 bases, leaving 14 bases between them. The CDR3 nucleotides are TGTGCCTGGAGTGTAAAAGGCAGGGCCCCTGAAGCTTTCTTT. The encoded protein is CAWSVKGRAPEAFF.

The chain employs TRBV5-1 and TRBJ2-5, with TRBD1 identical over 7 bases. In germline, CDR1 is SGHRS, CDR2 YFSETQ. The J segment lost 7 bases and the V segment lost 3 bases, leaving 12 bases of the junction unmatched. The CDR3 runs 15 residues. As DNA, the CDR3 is TGCGCCAGCAGCTCTGCTGGAGACAGGGTGACGACCCAGTACTTC. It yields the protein CASSSAGDRVTTQYF.

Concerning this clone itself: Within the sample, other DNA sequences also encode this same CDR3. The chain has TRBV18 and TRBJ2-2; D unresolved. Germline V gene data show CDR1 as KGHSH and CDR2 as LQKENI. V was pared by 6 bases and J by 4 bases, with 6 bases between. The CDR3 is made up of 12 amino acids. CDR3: CASSPRTGELFF. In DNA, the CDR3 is TGTGCCAGCTCTCCGCGCACCGGGGAGCTGTTTTTT.

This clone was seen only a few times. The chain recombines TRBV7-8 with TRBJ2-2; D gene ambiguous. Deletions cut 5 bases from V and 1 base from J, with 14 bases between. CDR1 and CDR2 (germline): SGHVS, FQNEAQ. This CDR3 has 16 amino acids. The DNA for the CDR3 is TGTGCCAGCAGCCCCCCTCTAGGCGGGAACACCGGGGAGCTGTTTTTT. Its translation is CASSPPLGGNTGELFF.

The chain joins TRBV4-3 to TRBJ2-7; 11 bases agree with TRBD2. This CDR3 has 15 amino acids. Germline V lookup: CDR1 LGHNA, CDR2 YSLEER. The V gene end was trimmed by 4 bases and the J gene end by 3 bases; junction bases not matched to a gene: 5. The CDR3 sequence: CASSPGTSGSYEQYF. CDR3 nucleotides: TGCGCCAGCAGCCCAGGGACTAGCGGAAGCTACGAGCAGTACTTC.